This entry features one TCR beta chain sequence. The antigen it binds to is not known. There are no base qualities to consult, and no much larger clone falls within one base. The sample belongs to a study of T cells after yellow fever vaccination (dated by TCRdb to between 2018 and 2021). As for the study more broadly: Libraries from fractions with low cell numbers were prepared with the SMART-Seq v4 Ultra Low Input RNA kit. To follow T-cell clones before and after primary and booster YFV17D yellow fever vaccination, bulk TCR alpha and beta repertoires were sequenced over time. Two healthy male donors, one aged 18 to 30 and one aged 30 to 40 years, made up the cohort. Blood samples were taken at several timepoints before and after primary and secondary immunization, and bulk PBMC replicates and cell subsets were isolated.

What the research found in general, with its limitations: Most clones expanded after primary vaccination (almost 97% of CD4 and roughly 91% of CD8) were re-detected after the booster, suggesting that broad memory maintenance occurred. A small fraction of clonotypes appeared in both the CD4 and CD8 compartments, likely as a result of convergent recombination. Compared with the primary T-cell response, the secondary T-cell response was weaker but faster, peaking on day 5 rather than day 15. FACS-sorted repertoires could contain abundant contaminating clonotypes from the bulk population, so computational filtering was required. Only a couple of donors were included in the study, so the extent to which the findings can be generalized is limited.

Sample treatment or condition, as interpreted from the label and publication: live attenuated yellow fever vaccine strain. A standard Ficoll-Paque protocol was used to isolate PBMCs from peripheral blood. Dynabeads CD4 and CD8 positive selection kits were used to isolate CD4 and CD8 T-cell fractions. TriZol was used to extract RNA from bulk PBMCs, CD4 and CD8 fractions, and dextramer-positive and dextramer-negative fractions. The sequencer listed for this sample is Illumina NovaSeq 6000. TCR cDNA was synthesized by 5'RACE template switching, through which a universal primer site and unique molecular identifiers were introduced. Priming of cDNA synthesis was performed from both the TCR alpha and TCR beta constant segments. Library amplification used two PCR steps, and the second PCR step added sample barcodes and sequencing adapters. Sequencing of libraries was done on Illumina HiSeq 2500 (2x100 bp) or NovaSeq (2x150 bp). In the original analysis: Reads were demultiplexed and collapsed into UMI consensus sequences with MIGEC, and V(D)J alignment was performed with MiXCR. Using edgeR on replicate PBMC samples, clonotypes were called vaccine-responding if FDR was below 0.01 and the log2 fold change was above 5 up to day 15. Each bulk clonotype received a CD4 or CD8 identity based on whether the sequenced CD4 or CD8 repertoire contained that clonotype at higher abundance. TCRdb itself trimmed the public reads at Q25 with fastp, ran MiXCR and retained productive beta chains. CDR3 protein sequences are deduplicated, and each keeps its most common genes and DNA. TCRdb assigned the V and J calls; the authors' analysis was not used. This sample holds around 260,000 distinct CDR3 sequences; roughly 5% were observed only once. The ten largest clones capture more than 3% of the sample.

The sample consisted of CD4+ T cells sorted from PBMCs, taken on the day of the yellow fever booster vaccination. The source is a man aged 18 to 29 who received the YFV17D yellow fever vaccine.

The nucleotides read TGTGCCAGCAGCTGGGGGGGCCTAGCCCTCACAGATACGCAGTATTTT. It translates as CASSWGGLALTDTQYF. Rearrangement joined TRBV7-8 to TRBJ2-3, with a weak D call of TRBD2 (7 bases match). CDR1 and CDR2 were assigned from the germline V gene as SGHVS and FQNEAQ. V drops 4 bases and J drops 2 bases, leaving 16 bases in between. The CDR3 covers 16 residues, taking in both the cysteine and the phenylalanine. The entry retains the CDR3 DNA only, 48 bases that are in frame from base 1.